This T cell receptor (beta chain) was captured in a study of OX40 agonist ivuxolimab in advanced cancers. Trimming cost V 3 bases and J 6 bases, with 8 bases left between them. This CDR3 comprises 13 residues. Germline V gives CDR1 LGHNA, CDR2 YSLEER. Only in-frame clones appear in the TCRdb table, and some are missing; sequencing was by immunoSEQ multiplex PCR. The profile shows roughly 76,000 clones, 65% to 90% of them singletons. This clone was counted once. The chain recombines TRBV4-3 with TRBJ2-2; TRBD1 might be the D (6 bases). The clonotype originates from an adult with an advanced solid tumor such as melanoma, head and neck, liver or kidney cancer. The starting material was CD4+ or CD8+ T cells sorted from blood, obtained in a trial of the OX40 agonist ivuxolimab. CDR3 nucleotides: TGCGCCAGCAGCCACAACAGGGCCGGGGAGCTGTTTTTT. Translating it yields CASSHNRAGELFF.